The sequence of this TCR beta chain was determined in a study of blood T cell repertoires in COVID-19. About the research overall: The United States, Italy and Spain provided the acute and convalescent COVID-19 samples. T cells, B-cell-depleted T cells, or PBMCs supplied cDNA or gDNA.

Under the authors' procedure: How many nucleated cells were present was estimated from reference gene primer amplification. Clones were sequenced by immunoSEQ multiplex PCR, and TCRdb holds only the in-frame ones, with some missing. V and J calls and clone size are those listed in that table; D and trimming were worked out from the DNA. The table has about 77,000 clones, roughly 80% seen once. A few counts support this clone. Sequencing input: peripheral blood. This TCR was sampled from a woman in her 70s with acute or convalescent COVID-19.

The chain's CDR3 is CATSDLRLANGELFF. CDR3 DNA sequence: TGTGCCACCAGTGATTTGCGGCTAGCGAACGGGGAGCTGTTTTTT. The chain is built from TRBV24-1 and TRBJ2-2; D is perhaps TRBD2 (6 bases). Germline V gene sequence: CDR1 KGHDR, CDR2 SFDVKD. V was shortened by 0 bases and J by 7 bases, with 11 bases between the two germline ends. The CDR3 consists of 15 residues.